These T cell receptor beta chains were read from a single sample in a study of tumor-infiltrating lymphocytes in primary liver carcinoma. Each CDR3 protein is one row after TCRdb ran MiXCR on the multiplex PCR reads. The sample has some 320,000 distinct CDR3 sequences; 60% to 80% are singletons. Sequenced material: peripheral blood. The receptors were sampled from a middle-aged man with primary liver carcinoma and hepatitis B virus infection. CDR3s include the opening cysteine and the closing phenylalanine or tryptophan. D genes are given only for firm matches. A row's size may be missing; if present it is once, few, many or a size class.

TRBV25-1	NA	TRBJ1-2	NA	CASSKGGSYGYTF	TGTGCCAGCAGTAAAGGAGGAAGCTATGGCTACACCTTC
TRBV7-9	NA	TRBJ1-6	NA	CASSLQGNNSPLHF	TGTGCCAGCAGCTTACAGGGAAACAATTCACCCCTCCACTTT
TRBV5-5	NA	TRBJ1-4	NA	CASSPGILEEKLFF	TGTGCCAGCAGCCCCGGGATCCTGGAGGAAAAACTGTTTTTT
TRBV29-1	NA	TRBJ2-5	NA	CSVGGRGRIETQYF	TGCAGCGTTGGGGGTAGAGGGAGAATAGAGACCCAGTACTTC
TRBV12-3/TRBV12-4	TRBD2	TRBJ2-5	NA	CASRRGTSGIQETQYF	TGTGCCAGCCGACGAGGGACTAGCGGAATCCAAGAGACCCAGTACTTC
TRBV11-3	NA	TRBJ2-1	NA	CARSRIRLDEQFF	TGCGCCAGAAGCAGGATTAGGCTCGATGAGCAGTTCTTC
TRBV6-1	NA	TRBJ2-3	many	CASSEFGDTQYF	TGTGCCAGCAGTGAATTTGGAGATACGCAGTATTTT
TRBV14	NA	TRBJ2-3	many	CASSQAGADTQYF	TGTGCCAGCAGCCAAGCGGGTGCAGATACGCAGTATTTT
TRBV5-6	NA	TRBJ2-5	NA	CASSWGCLAQETQYF	TGTGCCAGCAGCTGGGGCTGTTTAGCCCAAGAGACCCAGTACTTC
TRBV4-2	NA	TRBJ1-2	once	CASSHTVRDGYGYTF	TGTGCCAGCAGCCACACGGTCCGGGACGGCTATGGCTACACCTTC
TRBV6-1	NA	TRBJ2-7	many	CASSERGQNYEQYF	TGTGCCAGCAGTGAACGAGGGCAGAACTACGAGCAGTACTTC
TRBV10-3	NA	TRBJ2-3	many	CAIREHTGSGTDTQYF	TGTGCCATCAGAGAGCATACAGGGTCGGGCACAGATACGCAGTATTTT
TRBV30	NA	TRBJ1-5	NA	CAWSNPPTRYNQPQHF	TGTGCCTGGAGCAACCCCCCCACCCGGTACAATCAGCCCCAGCATTTT
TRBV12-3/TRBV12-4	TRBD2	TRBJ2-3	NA	CASSSGLAVRTDTHYF	TGTGCTAGCAGTTCGGGACTAGCGGTACGCACAGATACGCATTATTTT
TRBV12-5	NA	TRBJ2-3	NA	CASGSSTGTQYF	TGTGCTAGTGGGTCTAGCACAGGTACGCAGTATTTT
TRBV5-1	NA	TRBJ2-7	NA	CASTPDGSSYNEQYF	TGCGCCAGCACCCCGGACGGTAGCTCCTACAATGAGCAGTACTTC
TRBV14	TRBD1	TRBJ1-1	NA	CTSSQARQGRAFF	TGTACCAGCAGCCAAGCGCGACAGGGCCGGGCTTTCTTT
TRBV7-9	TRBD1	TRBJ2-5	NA	CASSRTGGEAQYF	TGTGCCAGCAGCCGGACAGGGGGAGAGGCCCAGTACTTC
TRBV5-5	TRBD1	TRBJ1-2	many	CASRPQGVYGYTF	TGTGCCAGCAGACCCCAGGGGGTCTATGGCTACACCTTC
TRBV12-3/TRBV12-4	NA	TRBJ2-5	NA	CASSPARVEETQYF	TGTGCCAGCAGTCCCGCCAGGGTAGAAGAGACCCAATACTTC
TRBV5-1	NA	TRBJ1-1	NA	CASSLSPGMNTEAFF	TGCGCCAGCAGCTTGTCTCCAGGGATGAACACTGAAGCTTTCTTT
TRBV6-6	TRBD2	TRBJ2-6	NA	CASSQAGGSSGANVLTF	TGCGCCAGCAGTCAAGCGGGAGGGTCCTCTGGGGCCAACGTCCTGACTTTC
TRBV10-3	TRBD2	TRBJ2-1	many	CAIKSAGVKRDEQFF	TGTGCCATCAAATCAGCGGGAGTGAAGAGGGATGAGCAGTTCTTC
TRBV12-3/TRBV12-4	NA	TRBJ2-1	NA	CASSYPGLPYNEQFF	TGTGCCAGCAGTTACCCGGGACTCCCCTACAACGAGCAGTTCTTC
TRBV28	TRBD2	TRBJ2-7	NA	CVSSSPAAGDYEQYF	TGTGTCAGCAGCTCCCCAGCGGCGGGAGACTACGAGCAGTACTTC
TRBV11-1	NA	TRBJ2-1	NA	CVSKMGRGNNEQFF	TGTGTCAGCAAGATGGGACGGGGTAACAATGAGCAGTTCTTC
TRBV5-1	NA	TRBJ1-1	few	CASSLGAYGTEAFF	TGCGCCAGCAGCTTGGGGGCTTATGGCACTGAAGCTTTCTTT
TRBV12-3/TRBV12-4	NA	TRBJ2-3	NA	CASSPPSEGGTDTQYF	TGTGCCAGCAGTCCCCCCAGCGAGGGAGGCACAGATACGCAGTATTTT
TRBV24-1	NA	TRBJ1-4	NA	CATSDPGTSDEKLFF	TGTGCCACCAGTGATCCCGGGACTTCAGACGAAAAACTGTTTTTT
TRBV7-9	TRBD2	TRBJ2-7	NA	CASSPTTSGRSYEQYF	TGTGCCAGCAGCCCAACAACTAGCGGGAGATCTTACGAGCAGTACTTC
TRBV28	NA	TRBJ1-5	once	CASSTGLEPQHF	TGTGCCAGCAGTACAGGGCTGGAGCCCCAGCACTTT
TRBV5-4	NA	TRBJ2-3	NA	CASVLQGRDTDTQYF	TGTGCCAGCGTCCTTCAGGGCCGAGACACAGATACGCAGTATTTT
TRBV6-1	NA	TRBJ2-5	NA	CASHMGKLDREGETQYF	TGTGCCAGCCATATGGGAAAACTGGACAGGGAGGGAGAGACCCAGTACTTC
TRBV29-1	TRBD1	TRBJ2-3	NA	CSISGGTDTQYF	TGCAGCATTTCAGGGGGAACAGATACGCAGTATTTT
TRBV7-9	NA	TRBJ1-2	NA	CASSSQGNGYTF	TGTGCCAGCAGCTCACAGGGTAACGGCTACACCTTC
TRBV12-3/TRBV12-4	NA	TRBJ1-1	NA	CASSYRVHRRDTEVFF	TGTGCCAGCAGTTACCGTGTTCACCGTAGGGACACTGAAGTTTTCTTT
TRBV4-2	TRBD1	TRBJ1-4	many	CASSRGTGAGTNEKLFF	TGTGCCAGCAGCCGGGGGACAGGGGCTGGCACTAATGAAAAACTGTTTTTT
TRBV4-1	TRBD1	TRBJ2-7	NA	CASSREVATGGDYEQYF	TGCGCCAGCAGCCGAGAGGTAGCGACAGGGGGCGACTACGAGCAGTACTTC
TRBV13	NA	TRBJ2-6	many	CASSLGRRSGANVLTF	TGTGCCAGCAGCCTGGGACGGCGCTCTGGGGCCAACGTCCTGACTTTC
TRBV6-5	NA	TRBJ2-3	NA	CASNYSGSSTDTQYF	TGTGCCAGCAATTACTCCGGGTCTAGCACAGATACGCAGTATTTT
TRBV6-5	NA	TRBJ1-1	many	CASSSPGWNTEAFF	TGTGCCAGCAGTTCCCCCGGATGGAACACTGAAGCTTTCTTT
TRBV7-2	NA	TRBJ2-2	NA	CASSSYKGVNTGELFF	TGTGCCAGCAGCTCTTATAAGGGAGTGAACACCGGGGAGCTGTTTTTT
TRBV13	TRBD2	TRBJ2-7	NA	CASSPSGRVPYEQYF	TGTGCCAGCAGCCCTAGCGGGAGGGTCCCCTACGAGCAGTACTTC
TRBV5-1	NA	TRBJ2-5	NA	CASSLVPTQQETQYF	TGCGCCAGCAGCTTGGTGCCGACCCAACAAGAGACCCAGTACTTC
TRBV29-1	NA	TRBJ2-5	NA	CGGDAGGIQYF	TGCGGGGGAGATGCAGGGGGGATCCAGTACTTC
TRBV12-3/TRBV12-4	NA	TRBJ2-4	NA	CASFEDLDKNIQYF	TGTGCCAGCTTTGAAGATTTAGACAAAAACATTCAGTACTTC
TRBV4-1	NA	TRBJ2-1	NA	CVSSPGGEPFNEQFF	TGCGTCAGTAGCCCAGGGGGGGAGCCGTTTAATGAGCAGTTCTTC
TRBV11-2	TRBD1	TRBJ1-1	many	CASSPGDRDLSAAFF	TGTGCCAGCAGCCCGGGGGACAGAGACCTTAGTGCAGCTTTCTTT
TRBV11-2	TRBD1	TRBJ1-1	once	CPNSPGQLNTETFF	TGTCCCAACAGCCCGGGACAGCTGAACACTGAAACTTTCTTT
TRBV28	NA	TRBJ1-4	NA	CASSQYQGTGRGSAEKLFF	TGTGCCAGCAGTCAGTATCAGGGAACGGGGCGGGGTTCGGCTGAAAAACTGTTTTTT
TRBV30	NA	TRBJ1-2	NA	CAWVRISPHGYTF	TGTGCCTGGGTACGAATAAGTCCTCATGGCTACACCTTC